Listed below are T cell receptor beta chains from one sample, sequenced in a study of blood T cells in healthy people across ages. MiXCR was run by TCRdb on the 5' RACE reads, yielding one entry per CDR3 protein. Of hundreds of thousands of distinct CDR3 sequences listed, around three fifths were seen once; the top ten hold 30% to 45%. Sequenced sample: blood. These TCRs come from a man aged 55-75 years in good health. CDR3s include the opening cysteine and the closing phenylalanine or tryptophan. D genes are given only for firm matches. Size is omitted from some rows. Given values are once, few, many or a class for expanded clones.

D	J	V	size	DNA	CDR3
.	TRBJ2-7	TRBV3-1	few	TGTGCCAGCAGCCACAACAGGGCTGGGGGCTCCTACGAGCAGTACTTC	CASSHNRAGGSYEQYF
.	TRBJ1-4	TRBV29-1	.	TGCAGCGTTGGAAGGACAACTAATGAAAAACTGTTTTTT	CSVGRTTNEKLFF
.	TRBJ2-1	TRBV2	.	TGTGCCAGCAGTATTGACGGGAACAATGAGCAGTTCTTC	CASSIDGNNEQFF
TRBD2	TRBJ2-5	TRBV7-2	few	TGTGCCAGCACCAGACTAGCTGGGGAGACCCAGTACTTC	CASTRLAGETQYF
.	TRBJ1-1	TRBV6-4	.	TGTGCCAGCAGCTTAGAGGGGAAGAACACTGAAGCTTTCTTT	CASSLEGKNTEAFF
TRBD2	TRBJ2-5	TRBV4-2	.	TGTGCCAGCAGCCACCCCCGTAGCGGGGGCGGGAATGAGCAGTACTTC	CASSHPRSGGGNEQYF
TRBD1	TRBJ2-5	TRBV29-1	.	TGCAGCGTTGCTAGTGACAGGGGTGACCAAGAGACCCAGTACTTC	CSVASDRGDQETQYF
.	TRBJ2-3	TRBV5-1	.	TGCGCCAGCAGCTTATCCCCTCCTCGGCAGTATTTT	CASSLSPPRQYF
.	TRBJ2-3	TRBV29-1	few	TGCAGCGTTGGAGGGCGAGGTGGAGGCACAGATACGCAGTATTTT	CSVGGRGGGTDTQYF
.	TRBJ1-2	TRBV24-1	once	TGTGCCACCAGTGCCAGGAGTTACTATGGCTACACCTTC	CATSARSYYGYTF
.	TRBJ1-2	TRBV10-2	few	TGCGCCAGCAGTGAGTCAGGGCAGGGGAGACTAGTCGGCTACACCTTC	CASSESGQGRLVGYTF
.	TRBJ1-2	TRBV4-1	.	TGCGCCAGCAGCCAAGACAGGGTAAGGAGAGGCTACACCTTC	CASSQDRVRRGYTF
.	TRBJ2-5	TRBV11-2	.	TGTGCCAGCAGCTTACTCCCGGGACCACTAAACCAAGAGACCCAGTACTTC	CASSLLPGPLNQETQYF
.	TRBJ2-5	TRBV19	.	TGTGCCAGTAGTAGGGCTTGGGACTCCCGCGAGACCCAGTACTTC	CASSRAWDSRETQYF
TRBD1	TRBJ1-1	TRBV5-1	.	TGCGCCAGCAGCTGGGACAGGGAGGGTGAAGCTTTCTTT	CASSWDREGEAFF
.	TRBJ2-3	TRBV9	.	TGTGCCAGCAGCGGACGAAACGACCGAGATACGCAGTATTTT	CASSGRNDRDTQYF
.	TRBJ2-5	TRBV2	.	TGTGCCAGCAGGGTCCAAGAGACCCAGTACTTC	CASRVQETQYF
TRBD1	TRBJ2-7	TRBV5-1	few	TGCGCCAGCAGCGATCCTACAGGGGCCGGGGAGCAGTACTTC	CASSDPTGAGEQYF